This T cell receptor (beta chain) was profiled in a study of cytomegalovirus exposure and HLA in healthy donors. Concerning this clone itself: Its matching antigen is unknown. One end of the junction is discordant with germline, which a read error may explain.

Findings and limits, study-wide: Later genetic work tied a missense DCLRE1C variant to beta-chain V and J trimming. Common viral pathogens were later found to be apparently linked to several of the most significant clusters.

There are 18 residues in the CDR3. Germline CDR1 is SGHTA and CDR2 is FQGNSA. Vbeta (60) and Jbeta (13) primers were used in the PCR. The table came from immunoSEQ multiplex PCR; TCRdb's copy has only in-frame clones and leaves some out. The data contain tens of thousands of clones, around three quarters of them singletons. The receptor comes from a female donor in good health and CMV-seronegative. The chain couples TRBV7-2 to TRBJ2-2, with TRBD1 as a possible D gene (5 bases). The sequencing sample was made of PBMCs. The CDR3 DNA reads TGTGCCAGCAGCTTAGGTTTCTGGGGCGCGGCGAATACCGGGGAGCTGTTTTTT. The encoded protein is CASSLGFWGAANTGELFF.